The entry below gives a single TCR beta chain sequence along with its context. Its antigen is not identified. This sample is part of a study of OX40 agonist ivuxolimab in advanced cancers. Study-wide background: Patients received the agonistic anti-OX40 (CD134) antibody ivuxolimab. Of the patients, three showed partial responses, one with hepatocellular carcinoma and two with cutaneous melanoma. Study-wide results and limits: Both blood CD4+ and CD8+ T cells showed clonal growth by week 6 at 0.1 to 3.0 mg/kg. Antigens targeted by the expanded peripheral T cells were not determined.

The method was immunoSEQ multiplex PCR; TCRdb's version includes in-frame clones alone and lacks a portion of them. Of about 24,000 clones listed, around 75% are singletons. The CDR3 has 15 amino acids. Trimming stripped 4 bases from V and 1 base from J, with 13 bases between. The germline gives CDR1 LGHNA, CDR2 YSLEER. J is TRBJ1-1 and V is TRBV4-3; D is ambiguous. This receptor was taken from an adult with an advanced solid tumor such as melanoma, head and neck, liver or kidney cancer. The sample here was CD4+ or CD8+ T cells sorted from blood, taken in a trial of the OX40 agonist ivuxolimab. DNA of the CDR3: TGCGCCAGCAGCCGATCAGGTTTTTCGAACACTGAAGCTTTCTTT. This codes for CASSRSGFSNTEAFF.